These T cell receptor beta chains were read from a single sample in a study of CD8 T cells in ankylosing spondylitis. TCRdb reanalysed the 5' RACE reads using MiXCR and keeps one entry per CDR3 protein. The sample lists about 240,000 distinct CDR3 sequences, 9.5% to 12% occurring once. The specimen was blood, either unsorted or a sorted T cell fraction (not recorded which). These receptors were taken from a male donor with ankylosing spondylitis or in good health (not recorded which). Both conserved end residues are part of each CDR3. Each record gives: J gene, V gene, D gene, clone size, CDR3 protein, CDR3 DNA. The D gene is left open where the match is weak. Expanded clones get a size class; other rows say once, few or many, or leave the size out.

j_gene: TRBJ2-3; v_gene: TRBV29-1; d_gene: NA; abundance: many; CDR3aa: CSVREDGADTQYF; CDR3nt: TGCAGCGTTAGGGAGGATGGCGCAGATACGCAGTATTTT
j_gene: TRBJ1-4; v_gene: TRBV4-2; d_gene: NA; abundance: few; CDR3aa: CASSLKGRRRTNEKLFF; CDR3nt: TGTGCCAGCAGCCTTAAAGGCCGCAGAAGAACTAATGAAAAACTGTTTTTT
j_gene: TRBJ2-1; v_gene: TRBV6-2/TRBV6-3; d_gene: NA; abundance: NA; CDR3aa: CASSATESYNEQFF; CDR3nt: TGTGCCAGCAGCGCGACAGAGTCCTACAATGAGCAGTTCTTC
j_gene: TRBJ1-1; v_gene: TRBV18; d_gene: NA; abundance: few; CDR3aa: CASSPDLTSRGEAFF; CDR3nt: TGTGCCAGCTCACCCGACTTAACGAGTAGGGGGGAAGCTTTCTTT
j_gene: TRBJ2-1; v_gene: TRBV9; d_gene: NA; abundance: many; CDR3aa: CASGFGDAYNEQFF; CDR3nt: TGTGCCAGTGGTTTTGGAGATGCCTACAATGAGCAGTTCTTC
j_gene: TRBJ2-1; v_gene: TRBV12-3/TRBV12-4; d_gene: TRBD2; abundance: NA; CDR3aa: CASRGGGARNEQFF; CDR3nt: TGTGCCAGCAGAGGCGGGGGGGCTCGCAATGAGCAGTTCTTC
j_gene: TRBJ2-6; v_gene: TRBV15; d_gene: TRBD1; abundance: many; CDR3aa: CATSGGDREVSGANVLTF; CDR3nt: TGTGCCACCAGCGGAGGGGACAGGGAAGTATCTGGGGCCAACGTCCTGACTTTC
j_gene: TRBJ2-5; v_gene: TRBV6-2/TRBV6-3; d_gene: TRBD1; abundance: few; CDR3aa: CASSYSRQWTGVPQDQETQYF; CDR3nt: TGTGCCAGCAGTTACTCGAGGCAGTGGACAGGGGTACCCCAAGACCAAGAGACCCAGTACTTC
j_gene: TRBJ2-7; v_gene: TRBV20-1; d_gene: TRBD1; abundance: many; CDR3aa: CSATGTGYEQYF; CDR3nt: TGCAGTGCTACCGGGACAGGCTACGAGCAGTACTTC
j_gene: TRBJ1-4; v_gene: TRBV20-1; d_gene: TRBD1; abundance: many; CDR3aa: CSARDREGEKLFF; CDR3nt: TGCAGTGCCAGGGACAGGGAGGGTGAAAAACTGTTTTTT